The TCR beta chain described here comes from a study of siplizumab effects on memory and regulatory T cells. The assay was immunoSEQ multiplex PCR, and TCRdb's table has in-frame clones only and misses some. The sample records roughly 8,500 clones, around a third being singletons. In regard to this clone: Its target is unknown.

Cells of the mixed lymphocyte reaction were cocultured at 37 degrees C for roughly 6 days. The CDR3 covers 15 residues. Trimming at V came to 0 bases and at J to 2 bases, leaving 3 bases not matched to a gene. CDR1 is SGHDN, CDR2 FVKESK, per germline. The study, taken as a whole, reports: Treatment with siplizumab left mappable alloreactive CD4+ clones averaging roughly 70% Treg-derived, compared with under 30% in controls. Naive T cells looked more diverse than memory cells, and they looked like major contributors to the alloresponse.

The source of this sequence is a human donor in good health; the cells came from an allogeneic mixed lymphocyte reaction. This chain joins TRBV14 and TRBJ2-7, with TRBD2 matching over 8 bases. The sequenced material came from CFSE-low (dividing) CD8+ T cells sorted from an allogeneic mixed lymphocyte reaction. CDR3 sequence: CASSQDVGGAYEQYF. CDR3 in DNA: TGTGCCAGCAGCCAAGATGTCGGGGGGGCCTACGAGCAGTACTTC.